This TCR beta chain was captured in a study of blood T cell repertoires in COVID-19 (TCRdb year 2020). Study-wide context: Collaborator samples came from the United States, Italy and Spain and covered acute and convalescent phases of COVID-19. The dataset comprised deeply sampled blood TCRbeta repertoires from subjects exposed to, actively infected with, or recovered from COVID-19. The material from the prospective study consisted of cDNA or gDNA derived from T cells, B-cell-depleted T cells, or PBMCs. Where HLA class I and class II types were available, the types were taken from metadata supplied by the sample provider, not from assay-based typing. A freely available public database, intended as a resource for researchers studying the immune response to SARS-CoV-2, is where the repertoires were released. The samples were drawn from two sources: the first 160 participants of the ongoing ImmuneRACE study, and 950 to 1,500 subjects contributed by 6 global collaborators. A de-identified subject ID, COVID-19 status, age in years and sex were almost always included in the sample metadata. General study outcomes and caveats: The quantity of clinical and demographic metadata differed by source and by participant and was supplied without curation.

With respect to this clone: No antigen is known for it. There are no base qualities to consult, and no much larger clone falls within one base.

TCRbeta CDR3 regions were amplified from genomic DNA by means of the immunoSEQ Assay, a bias-controlled multiplex PCR. The study's processing was this. The number of nucleated cells in each sample was estimated by amplification of reference gene primers within the assay. To quantify the absolute abundance of each unique TCRbeta CDR3 rearrangement, sequence reads were collapsed and filtered. For each sample, productive Simpson clonality was calculated as the square root of Simpson's diversity index over productive rearrangements. TCRdb retrieved this table from immuneACCESS and kept in-frame rearrangements only. Not all clones are present; in checked studies, unresolved V genes account for under half, and no reason is known for the remainder. That table is the source of V, J and clone size, and D and trimming were worked out from the DNA. The sample records hundreds of thousands of clones, roughly 80% of which are singletons. Of the sample, about 5% falls within the top ten clones.

In the prospective study, participants were roughly 18 to 95 years old, resided in fewer than 25 geographic areas of the United States, and were enrolled through a virtual design. In the prospective study, participants were assigned to cohorts based on the clinical history participants reported in a screening survey and a study questionnaire. A participant counted as exposed if, within 2 weeks of entering the study, that participant had been in contact with someone who had a PCR-confirmed or clinician-diagnosed COVID-19 case. In the prospective study, whole blood, serum and a nasopharyngeal or oropharyngeal swab were collected from each participant by mobile phlebotomists. Participants in the prospective study had the option to provide additional blood draws and questionnaires over a 2-month period. Blood samples from the prospective study were shipped frozen or at room temperature prior to DNA extraction.

The CDR3 sequence holds 13 residues, the cysteine and phenylalanine included. The entry retains the CDR3 DNA only, 39 bases that are in frame from base 1. The germline V gene (reference sequence) provides CDR1 SEHNR and CDR2 FQNEAQ. V and J are truncated by 5 bases and 4 bases respectively, leaving an intervening sequence of 12 bases. The TCR sequence derives from a man between 40 and 49 years old who had been exposed to COVID-19. The specimen sequenced was PBMCs or T cells enriched from blood (not recorded which). The sequence is built from TRBV7-9 and TRBJ2-7, and perhaps TRBD1 as D gene, on 6 matching bases. Here is the DNA: TGTGCCAGCAGCCCCATAGGACAGTACGAGCAGTACTTC. Its protein is CASSPIGQYEQYF.